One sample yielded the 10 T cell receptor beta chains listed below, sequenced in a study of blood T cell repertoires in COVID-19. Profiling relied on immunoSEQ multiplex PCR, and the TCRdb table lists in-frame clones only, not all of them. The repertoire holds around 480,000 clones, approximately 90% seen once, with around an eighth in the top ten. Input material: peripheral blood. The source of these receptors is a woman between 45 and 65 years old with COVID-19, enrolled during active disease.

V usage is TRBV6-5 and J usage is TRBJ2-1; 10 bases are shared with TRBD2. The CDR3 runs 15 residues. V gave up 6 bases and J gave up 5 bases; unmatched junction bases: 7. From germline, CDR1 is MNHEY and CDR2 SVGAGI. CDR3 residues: CASSSRLAGDNEQFF. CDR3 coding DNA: TGTGCCAGCAGCTCCAGGCTAGCGGGGGACAATGAGCAGTTCTTC.

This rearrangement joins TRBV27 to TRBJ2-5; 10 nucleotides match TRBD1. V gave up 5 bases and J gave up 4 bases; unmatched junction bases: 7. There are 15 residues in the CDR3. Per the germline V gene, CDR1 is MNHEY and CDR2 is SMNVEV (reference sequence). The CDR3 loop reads CASSPLGQGPETQYF. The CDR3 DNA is TGTGCCAGCAGTCCCTTGGGACAGGGGCCAGAGACCCAGTACTTC.

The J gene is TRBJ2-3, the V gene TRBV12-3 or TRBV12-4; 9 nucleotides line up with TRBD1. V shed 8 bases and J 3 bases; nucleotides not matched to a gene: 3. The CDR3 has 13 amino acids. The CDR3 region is CASEDRGTDTQYF. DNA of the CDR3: TGTGCCAGCGAAGACAGGGGGACAGATACGCAGTATTTT.

The CDR3 reads CASTIDNPVTGELFF. The CDR3 region has the DNA TGTGCCAGCACGATCGACAACCCGGTCACCGGGGAGCTGTTTTTT. The chain couples TRBV6-5 to TRBJ2-2; D is unresolved. The CDR3 spans 15 residues. The V and J ends lost 7 bases and 4 bases respectively, with 16 bases between them. Germline CDR1 and CDR2: MNHEY and SVGAGI.

CDR3: CSASGEAEAFF. The CDR3 DNA follows: TGCAGTGCTAGTGGGGAGGCTGAAGCTTTCTTT. The chain uses TRBV20-1 and TRBJ1-1; D is uncertain. Per germline, CDR1 DFQATT and CDR2 SNEGSKA (reference sequence). This CDR3 comprises 11 residues. Trimming took 3 bases from V and 6 from J, leaving 8 bases between them.

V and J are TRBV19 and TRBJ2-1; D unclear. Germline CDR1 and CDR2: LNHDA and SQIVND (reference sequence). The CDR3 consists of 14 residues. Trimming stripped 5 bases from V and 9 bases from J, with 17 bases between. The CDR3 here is CASSPETLLTEQFF. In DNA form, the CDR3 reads TGTGCCAGTAGTCCAGAGACTCTCCTGACTGAGCAGTTCTTC.

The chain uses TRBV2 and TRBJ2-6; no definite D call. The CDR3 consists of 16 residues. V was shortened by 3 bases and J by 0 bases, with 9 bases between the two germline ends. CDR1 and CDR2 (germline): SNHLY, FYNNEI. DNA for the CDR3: TGTGCCAGCAGTGAGACTCTTTCCTCTGGGGCCAACGTCCTGACTTTC. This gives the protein CASSETLSSGANVLTF.

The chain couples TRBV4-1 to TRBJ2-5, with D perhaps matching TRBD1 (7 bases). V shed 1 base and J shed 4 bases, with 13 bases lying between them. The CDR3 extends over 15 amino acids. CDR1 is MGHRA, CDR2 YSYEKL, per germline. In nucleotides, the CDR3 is TGCGCCAGCAGCCAAGTAATCCAGGGGGGAGAGACCCAGTACTTC. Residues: CASSQVIQGGETQYF.

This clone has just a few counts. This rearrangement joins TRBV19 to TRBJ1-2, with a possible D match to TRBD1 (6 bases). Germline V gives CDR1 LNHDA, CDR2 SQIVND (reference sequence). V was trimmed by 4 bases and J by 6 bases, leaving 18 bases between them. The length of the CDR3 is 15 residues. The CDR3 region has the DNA TGTGCCAGTAGTAGGGTCCCTCCAGGGGTCAATGGCTACACCTTC. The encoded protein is CASSRVPPGVNGYTF.

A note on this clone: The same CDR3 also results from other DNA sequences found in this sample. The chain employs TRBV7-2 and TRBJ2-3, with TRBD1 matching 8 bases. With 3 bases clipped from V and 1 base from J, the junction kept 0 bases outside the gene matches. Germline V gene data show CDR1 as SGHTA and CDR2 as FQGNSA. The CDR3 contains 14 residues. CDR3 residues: CASSLDRGTDTQYF. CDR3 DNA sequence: TGTGCCAGCAGCTTGGACAGGGGCACAGATACGCAGTATTTT.